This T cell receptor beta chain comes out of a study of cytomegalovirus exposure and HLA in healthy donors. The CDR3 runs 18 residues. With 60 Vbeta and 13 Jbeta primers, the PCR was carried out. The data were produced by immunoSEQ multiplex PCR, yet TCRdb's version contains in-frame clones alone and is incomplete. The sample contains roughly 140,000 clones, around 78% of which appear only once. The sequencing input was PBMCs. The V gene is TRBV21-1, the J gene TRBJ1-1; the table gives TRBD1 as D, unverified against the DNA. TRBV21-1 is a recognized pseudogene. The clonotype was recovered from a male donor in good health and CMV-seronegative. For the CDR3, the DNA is TGTGCCAGCAGCAAACATGGCGGACAGGGGGAGAGGAACACTGAAGCTTTCTTT. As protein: CASSKHGGQGERNTEAFF.